These 13 T cell receptor beta chains were sequenced from one sample in a study of blood T cell repertoires in COVID-19 (TCRdb year 2020). Receptor libraries were prepared by the immunoSEQ multiplex PCR assay. In TCRdb, the immuneACCESS table is reduced to in-frame sequences with V and J assigned. These tables do not hold every clone; where another copy was compared, an unresolved V gene accounts for under half, and the others remain unexplained. The sample contains 200,000 to 250,000 clones, around nine tenths of them found a single time. The top ten clones comprise 9.5% to 14% of the sample. The sequenced sample was PBMCs or T cells enriched from blood (not recorded which). All receptors derive from a young man who had recovered from COVID-19.

The chain joins TRBV28 to TRBJ2-3; perhaps TRBD1 as D (6 bases). Germline values: CDR1 MDHEN, CDR2 SYDVKM. CDR3 length: 13 residues. V lost 7 bases and J lost 4, with 12 bases in between. The CDR3 spells CASKYRDPDTQYF. The CDR3 DNA sequence: TGTGCCAGCAAATACAGGGATCCAGATACGCAGTATTTT.

This clone was detected only once. The gene calls are TRBV7-9 and TRBJ1-4; maybe TRBD1 (6 bases). CDR1 is SEHNR and CDR2 is FQNEAQ in the germline V gene (reference sequence). Trimming took 3 bases from V and 4 from J, leaving 9 bases between them. The CDR3 length is 14 residues. In nucleotides, the CDR3 is TGTGCCAGCAGCTTCCGACAGGATAATGAAAAACTGTTTTTT. Amino acid sequence: CASSFRQDNEKLFF. The full variable domain, completed using reference TRBV7-9 and TRBJ1-4, is DTGVSQNPRHKITKRGQNVTFRCDPISEHNRLYWYRQTLGQGPEFLTYFQNEAQLEKSRLLSDRFSAERPKGSFSTLEIQRTEQGDSAMYLCASSFRQDNEKLFFGSGTQLSVL.

This chain uses TRBV28 with TRBJ2-2; 7 bases align to TRBD1. The J segment lost 7 bases and the V segment lost 5 bases, leaving 10 bases of the junction unmatched. Germline CDR1 and CDR2: MDHEN and SYDVKM. The CDR3 spans 15 residues. This CDR3 reads CASSRRQGFGGELFF. In DNA form, the CDR3 reads TGTGCCAGCAGTAGGAGACAGGGATTTGGCGGGGAGCTGTTTTTT.

The chain combines TRBV6-2 or TRBV6-3 with TRBJ1-2, with D perhaps TRBD1 (5 bases). Germline CDR1 MNHEY, CDR2 SVGEGT. This CDR3 comprises 14 residues. V dropped 1 base and J dropped 5 bases, with 11 bases sitting between them. CDR3 in DNA: TGTGCCAGCAGTTACTTTGACAGCCCATATGGCTACACCTTC. Protein product: CASSYFDSPYGYTF.

The CDR3 DNA sequence: TGTGCCAGTGGTAACCCGAGCTCCTACGAGCAGTACTTC. Its protein product is CASGNPSSYEQYF. The chain couples TRBV11-2 to TRBJ2-7; D is uncertain. CDR3 length: 13 residues. V was cut by 9 bases and J by 0 bases, with 12 bases left in between. Per the germline V gene, CDR1 is SGHAT and CDR2 is FQNNGV.

The J gene is TRBJ1-2, the V gene TRBV7-3; unclear D gene. This CDR3 has 13 amino acids. From germline, CDR1 is SGHTA and CDR2 FQGTGA. V lost 5 bases and J lost 2, with 9 bases in between. In nucleotides, the CDR3 is TGTGCCAGCAGCCCCGACGGGAACTATGGCTACACCTTC. Its translation: CASSPDGNYGYTF.

This clone was observed a single time. J is TRBJ1-5 and V is TRBV10-3; D not resolved. The CDR3 contains 15 residues. The germline gives CDR1 ENHRY, CDR2 SYGVKD. Trimming left V 2 bases short and J 6 bases short, with 14 bases between. CDR3 region: CAISEEVRGIQPQHF. The CDR3 coding sequence is TGTGCCATCAGTGAGGAGGTAAGAGGGATTCAGCCCCAGCATTTT.

The V call is TRBV11-3, the J call TRBJ2-7, with TRBD1 matching 10 bases. The CDR3 is made up of 13 amino acids. Trimming took 5 bases from V and 3 from J; bases not matched to a gene: 1. Germline CDR1 and CDR2: SGHNT and YENEEA. The CDR3 DNA reads TGTGCCAGCAGCCGGACAGGGGGCTACGAGCAGTACTTC. Amino acids: CASSRTGGYEQYF.

The chain joins TRBV19 to TRBJ2-7; D is perhaps TRBD2 (5 bases). Germline CDR1 LNHDA, CDR2 SQIVND (reference sequence). The CDR3 length is 15 residues. V lost 1 base, J lost 2 bases, and 12 bases lay in between. The CDR3 sequence is CASSIGSGSAYEQYF. CDR3 DNA: TGTGCCAGTAGTATAGGGTCGGGGTCGGCCTACGAGCAGTACTTC.

The chain recombines TRBV27 with TRBJ2-7, with D tentatively TRBD2 (5 bases). V was pared by 5 bases and J by 4 bases, with 18 bases between. The length of the CDR3 is 15 residues. The germline gives CDR1 MNHEY, CDR2 SMNVEV (reference sequence). The DNA of the CDR3 is TGTGCCAGCAGTACCGACCGGGAAGGAAGATACGAGCAGTACTTC. This translates into CASSTDREGRYEQYF.

The V gene is TRBV28, the J gene TRBJ2-7; 8 nucleotides match TRBD1. V was clipped by 3 bases and J by 3 bases; unmatched bases: 4. Germline assignment: CDR1 MDHEN and CDR2 SYDVKM. The CDR3 is 14 amino acids. The CDR3 spells CASSFGDRFYEQYF. The CDR3 nucleotides read TGTGCCAGCAGTTTCGGGGACAGGTTCTACGAGCAGTACTTC.

The rearrangement joins TRBV10-1 to TRBJ2-6; no clear D gene. The germline gives CDR1 WNHNN, CDR2 SYGVQD (reference sequence). Between the trimmed V and J ends, which lost 4 bases and 0 bases, there was a span of 7 bases. There are 15 residues in the CDR3. For the CDR3, the DNA is TGCGCCAGCAGTGGACTGACCTCTGGGGCCAACGTCCTGACTTTC. Encoded protein: CASSGLTSGANVLTF.

The CDR3 nucleotides are TGTGCCAGCAGGCCGGGACAGTCCATTAGGAACACTGAAGCTTTCTTT. Translation gives CASRPGQSIRNTEAFF. The chain has TRBV7-2 and TRBJ1-1; 7 bases align to TRBD1. The CDR3 runs to 16 residues. Trimming took 6 bases from V and 1 from J; bases not matched to a gene: 11. The germline V gene has CDR1 SGHTA and CDR2 FQGNSA.